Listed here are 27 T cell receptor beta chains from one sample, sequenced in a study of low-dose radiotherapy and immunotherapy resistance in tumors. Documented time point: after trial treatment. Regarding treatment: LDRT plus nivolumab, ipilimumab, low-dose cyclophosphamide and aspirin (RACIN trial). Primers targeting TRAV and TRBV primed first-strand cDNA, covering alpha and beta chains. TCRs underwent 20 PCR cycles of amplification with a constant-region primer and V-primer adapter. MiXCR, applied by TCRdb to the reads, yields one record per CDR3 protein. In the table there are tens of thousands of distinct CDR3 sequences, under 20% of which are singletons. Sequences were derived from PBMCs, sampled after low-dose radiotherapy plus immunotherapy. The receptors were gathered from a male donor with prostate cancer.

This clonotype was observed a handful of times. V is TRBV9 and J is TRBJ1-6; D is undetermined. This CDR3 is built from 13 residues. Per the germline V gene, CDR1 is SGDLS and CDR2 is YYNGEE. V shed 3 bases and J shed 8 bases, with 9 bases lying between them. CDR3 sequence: CASSGHEDSPLHF. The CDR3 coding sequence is TGTGCCAGCAGCGGCCACGAAGATTCACCCCTCCACTTT. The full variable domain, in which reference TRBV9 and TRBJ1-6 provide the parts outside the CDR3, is DSGVTQTPKHLITATGQRVTLRCSPRSGDLSVYWYQQSLDQGLQFLIQYYNGEERAKGNILERFSAQQFPDLHSELNLSSLELGDSALYFCASSGHEDSPLHFGNGTRLTVT.

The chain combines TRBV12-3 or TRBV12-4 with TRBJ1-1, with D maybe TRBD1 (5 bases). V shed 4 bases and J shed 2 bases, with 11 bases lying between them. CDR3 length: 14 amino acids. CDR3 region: CASSSRDGNTEAFF. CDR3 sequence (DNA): TGTGCCAGCAGTTCCCGGGACGGAAACACTGAAGCTTTCTTT.

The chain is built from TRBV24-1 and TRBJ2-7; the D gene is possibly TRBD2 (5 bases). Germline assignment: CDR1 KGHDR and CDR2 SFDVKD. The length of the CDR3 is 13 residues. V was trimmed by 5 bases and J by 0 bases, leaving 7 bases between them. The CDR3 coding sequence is TGTGCCACCAGTGCGGAGGACTCCTACGAGCAGTACTTC. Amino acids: CATSAEDSYEQYF.

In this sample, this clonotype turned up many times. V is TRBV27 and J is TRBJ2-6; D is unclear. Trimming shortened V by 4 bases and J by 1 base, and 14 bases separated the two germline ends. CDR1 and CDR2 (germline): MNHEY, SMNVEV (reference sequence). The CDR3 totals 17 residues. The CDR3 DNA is TGTGCCAGCAGTTCGAGACTCAGTACATCTGGGGCCAACGTCCTGACTTTC. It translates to CASSSRLSTSGANVLTF.

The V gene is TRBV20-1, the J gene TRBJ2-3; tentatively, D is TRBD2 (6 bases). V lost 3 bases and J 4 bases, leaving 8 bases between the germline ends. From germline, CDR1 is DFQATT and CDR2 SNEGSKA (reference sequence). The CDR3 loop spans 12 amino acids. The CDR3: CSARWGADTQYF. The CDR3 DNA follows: TGCAGTGCTAGGTGGGGGGCAGATACGCAGTATTTT.

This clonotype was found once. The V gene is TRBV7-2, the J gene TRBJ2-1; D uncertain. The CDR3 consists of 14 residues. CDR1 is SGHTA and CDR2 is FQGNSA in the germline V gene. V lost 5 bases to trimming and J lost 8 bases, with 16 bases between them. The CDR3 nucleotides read TGTGCCAGCAGCCGGACGGTCCCCATGGATGAGCAGTTCTTC. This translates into CASSRTVPMDEQFF.

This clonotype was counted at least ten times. CDR3 in amino acids: CASSAGLAGADTQYF. CDR3 in DNA: TGTGCCAGTAGTGCGGGACTAGCGGGAGCGGATACGCAGTATTTT. This chain connects TRBV19 to TRBJ2-3; the match to TRBD2 covers 14 bases. CDR1 is LNHDA and CDR2 is SQIVND in the germline V gene (reference sequence). The CDR3 is made up of 15 amino acids. With V trimmed by 5 bases and J by 6 bases, 4 bases remained unmatched.

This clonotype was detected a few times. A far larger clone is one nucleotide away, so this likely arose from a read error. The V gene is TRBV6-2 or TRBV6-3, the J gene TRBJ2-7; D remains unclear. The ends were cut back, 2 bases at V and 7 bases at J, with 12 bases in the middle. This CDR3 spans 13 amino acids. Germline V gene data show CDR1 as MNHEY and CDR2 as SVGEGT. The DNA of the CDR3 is TGTGCCAGCAGTTACGAAGGGATGAGGGAGCAGTACTTC. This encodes CASSYEGMREQYF.

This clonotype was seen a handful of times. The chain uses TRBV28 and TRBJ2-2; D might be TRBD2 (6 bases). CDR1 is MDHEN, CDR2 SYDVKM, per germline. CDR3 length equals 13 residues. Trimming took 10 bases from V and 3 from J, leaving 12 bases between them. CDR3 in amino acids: CATGGIDTGELFF. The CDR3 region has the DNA TGTGCCACGGGCGGGATCGACACCGGGGAGCTGTTTTTT.

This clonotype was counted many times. In DNA form, the CDR3 reads TGTGCCAGCAGCCGCGACAGGGGTTACACTAGCGGGAGCTACAATGAGCAGTTCTTC. Encoded protein: CASSRDRGYTSGSYNEQFF. The J gene is TRBJ2-1, the V gene TRBV6-1, with 11 positions matching TRBD2. V shed 6 bases and J 3 bases; nucleotides not matched to a gene: 16. The length of the CDR3 is 19 residues. Germline-derived CDR1 and CDR2 are MNHNS and SASEGT.

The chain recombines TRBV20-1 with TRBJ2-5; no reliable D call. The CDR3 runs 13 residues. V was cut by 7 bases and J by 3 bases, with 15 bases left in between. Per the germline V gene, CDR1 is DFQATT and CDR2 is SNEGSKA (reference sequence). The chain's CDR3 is CSGSRVNKETQYF. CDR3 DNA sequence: TGCAGTGGTTCGCGAGTAAACAAAGAGACCCAGTACTTC.

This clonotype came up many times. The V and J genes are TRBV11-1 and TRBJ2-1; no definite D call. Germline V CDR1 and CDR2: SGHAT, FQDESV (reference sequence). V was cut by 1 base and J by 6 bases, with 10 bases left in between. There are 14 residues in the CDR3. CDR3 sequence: CASSLVFKSNEQFF. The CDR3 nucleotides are TGTGCCAGCAGCTTAGTCTTCAAGAGCAATGAGCAGTTCTTC.

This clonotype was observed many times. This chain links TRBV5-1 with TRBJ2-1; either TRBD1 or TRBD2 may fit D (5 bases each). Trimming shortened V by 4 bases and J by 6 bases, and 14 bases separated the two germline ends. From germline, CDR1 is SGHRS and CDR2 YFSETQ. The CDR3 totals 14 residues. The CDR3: CASSAGQEGNEQFF. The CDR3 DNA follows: TGCGCCAGCAGCGCCGGACAAGAGGGCAATGAGCAGTTCTTC. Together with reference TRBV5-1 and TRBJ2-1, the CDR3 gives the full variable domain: KAGVTQTPRYLIKTRGQQVTLSCSPISGHRSVSWYQQTPGQGLQFLFEYFSETQRNKGNFPGRFSGRQFSNSRSEMNVSTLELGDSALYLCASSAGQEGNEQFFGPGTRLTVL.

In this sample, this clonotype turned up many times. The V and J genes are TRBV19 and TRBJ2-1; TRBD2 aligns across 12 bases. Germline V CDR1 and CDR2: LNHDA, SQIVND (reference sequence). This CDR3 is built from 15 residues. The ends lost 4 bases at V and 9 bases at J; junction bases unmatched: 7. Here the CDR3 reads CASSTLAGGPVEQFF. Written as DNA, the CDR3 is TGTGCCAGTAGTACTCTAGCGGGAGGGCCGGTTGAGCAGTTCTTC.

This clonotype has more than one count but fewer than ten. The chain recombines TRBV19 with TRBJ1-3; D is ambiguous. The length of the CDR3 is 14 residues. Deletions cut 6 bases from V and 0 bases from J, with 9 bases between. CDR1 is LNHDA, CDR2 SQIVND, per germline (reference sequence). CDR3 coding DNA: TGTGCCAGTAGCCGCCGGGACTCTGGAAACACCATATATTTT. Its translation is CASSRRDSGNTIYF.

The CDR3: CASSVASGGTDTQYF. For the CDR3, the DNA is TGTGCCAGCAGCGTAGCTAGCGGGGGCACAGATACGCAGTATTTT. This sequence joins TRBV9 and TRBJ2-3; TRBD2 agrees at 9 bases. CDR3 length: 15 residues. Germline CDR1 and CDR2: SGDLS and YYNGEE. V lost 0 bases and J lost 1; bases outside the gene matches: 0.

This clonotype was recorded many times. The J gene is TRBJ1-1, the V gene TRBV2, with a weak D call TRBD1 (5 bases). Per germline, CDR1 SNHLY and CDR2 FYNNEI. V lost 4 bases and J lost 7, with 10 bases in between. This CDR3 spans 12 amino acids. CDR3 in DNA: TGTGCCAGCAGTGGCTGGGACTGTGAAGCTTTCTTT. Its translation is CASSGWDCEAFF.

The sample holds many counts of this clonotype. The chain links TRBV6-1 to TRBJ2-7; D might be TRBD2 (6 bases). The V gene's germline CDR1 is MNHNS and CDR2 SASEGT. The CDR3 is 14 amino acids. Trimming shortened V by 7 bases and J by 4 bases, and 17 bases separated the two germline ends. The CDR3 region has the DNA TGTGCCAGCACTCAGGAGGGAGTCGGTTACGAGCAGTACTTC. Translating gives CASTQEGVGYEQYF.

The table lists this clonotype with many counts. The CDR3 protein is CASSSTEEPYYGYTF. The CDR3 DNA is TGTGCCAGCAGTTCGACAGAGGAACCTTACTATGGCTACACCTTC. This chain links TRBV12-3 or TRBV12-4 with TRBJ1-2; D perhaps matches TRBD1 (5 bases). V was trimmed by 4 bases and J by 3 bases, leaving 15 bases between them. The CDR3 extends over 15 amino acids.

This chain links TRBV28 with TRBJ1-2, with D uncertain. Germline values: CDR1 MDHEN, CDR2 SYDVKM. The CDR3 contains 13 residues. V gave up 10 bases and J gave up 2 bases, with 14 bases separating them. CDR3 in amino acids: CATRRAPNYGYTF. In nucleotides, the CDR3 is TGTGCCACCCGTCGGGCGCCCAACTATGGCTACACCTTC.

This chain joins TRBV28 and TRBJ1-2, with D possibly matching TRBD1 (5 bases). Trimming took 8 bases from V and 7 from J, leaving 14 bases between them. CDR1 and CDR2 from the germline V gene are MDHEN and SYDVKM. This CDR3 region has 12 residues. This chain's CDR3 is CASAQLGPGYTF. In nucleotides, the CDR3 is TGTGCCAGCGCTCAACTGGGACCTGGCTACACCTTC.

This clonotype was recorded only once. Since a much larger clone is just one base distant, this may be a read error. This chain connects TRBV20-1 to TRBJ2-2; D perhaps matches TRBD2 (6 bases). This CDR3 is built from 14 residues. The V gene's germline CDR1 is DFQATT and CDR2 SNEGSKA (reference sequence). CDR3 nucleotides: TGCAGTTCTAGCTTCGGGGGTGGCACCGGGGAGCTGTTTTTT. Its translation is CSSSFGGGTGELFF.

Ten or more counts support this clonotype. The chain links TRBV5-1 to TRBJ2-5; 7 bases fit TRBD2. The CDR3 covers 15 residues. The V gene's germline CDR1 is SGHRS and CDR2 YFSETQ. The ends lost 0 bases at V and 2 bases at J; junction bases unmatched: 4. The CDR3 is CASSLALAAQETQYF. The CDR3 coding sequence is TGCGCCAGCAGCTTGGCCCTAGCGGCACAAGAGACCCAGTACTTC.

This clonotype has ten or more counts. The DNA for the CDR3 is TGTGCCAGCAGCCAGCGGGGGGGCCGGGGCTACACCTTC. The encoded protein is CASSQRGGRGYTF. This chain joins TRBV12-3 or TRBV12-4 and TRBJ1-2, with a tentative D call TRBD1 (6 bases). The CDR3 has 13 residues. The germline V and J ends were trimmed by 6 bases and 8 bases, with 16 bases remaining between them.

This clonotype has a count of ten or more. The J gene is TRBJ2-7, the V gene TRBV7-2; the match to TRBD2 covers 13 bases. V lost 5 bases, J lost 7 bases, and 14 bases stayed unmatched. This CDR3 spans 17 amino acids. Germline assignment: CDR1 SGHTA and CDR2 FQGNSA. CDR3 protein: CASSTYTSGGAGGEQYF. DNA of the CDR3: TGTGCCAGCAGCACCTATACTAGCGGGGGGGCTGGGGGGGAGCAGTACTTC.

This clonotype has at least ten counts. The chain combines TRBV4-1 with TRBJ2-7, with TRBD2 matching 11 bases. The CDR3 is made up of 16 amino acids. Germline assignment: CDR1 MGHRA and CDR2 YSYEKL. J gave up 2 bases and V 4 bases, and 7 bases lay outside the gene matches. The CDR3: CASSRGRLAGPYEQYF. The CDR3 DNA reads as TGCGCCAGCAGCCGAGGAAGACTAGCGGGGCCCTACGAGCAGTACTTC.

CDR3 nucleotide sequence: TGTGCCAGCAGCCGGATCTCGGGGGGCAGCACCGGGGAGCTGTTTTTT. Amino acids: CASSRISGGSTGELFF. The chain recombines TRBV5-4 with TRBJ2-2, with a weak D call TRBD2 (7 bases). Deletions cut 4 bases from V and 4 bases from J, with 17 bases between. The germline gives CDR1 SGHNT, CDR2 YYREEE (reference sequence). The length of the CDR3 is 16 residues.